This TCR beta chain was captured in a study of blood T cell repertoires in COVID-19. Study in general: Acute-phase and convalescent COVID-19 samples originated in the United States, Italy and Spain. PBMCs, B-cell-depleted T cells, or T cells were the source of the cDNA or gDNA that made up the material.

Trimming cost V 6 bases and J 7 bases, with 9 bases left between them. This CDR3 has 11 residues. Germline V gene sequence: CDR1 SNHLY, CDR2 FYNNEI. Original processing notes: Quantification of nucleated cells was approximated via reference gene primer amplification. Clones were read by immunoSEQ multiplex PCR, and TCRdb kept only the in-frame ones, dropping some. Clonal size and the V and J genes are those of that table, whereas D and trimming came from the DNA. The sample lists some 120,000 clones, 80% to 90% occurring once. The chain recombines TRBV2 with TRBJ1-1; D remains ambiguous. This clonotype was sampled from a human donor in a cohort sampled during active COVID-19. The sequenced sample was peripheral blood. CDR3 loop: CASSRGNEAFF. Here the CDR3 DNA reads TGTGCCAGCAGCCGGGGAAATGAAGCTTTCTTT.